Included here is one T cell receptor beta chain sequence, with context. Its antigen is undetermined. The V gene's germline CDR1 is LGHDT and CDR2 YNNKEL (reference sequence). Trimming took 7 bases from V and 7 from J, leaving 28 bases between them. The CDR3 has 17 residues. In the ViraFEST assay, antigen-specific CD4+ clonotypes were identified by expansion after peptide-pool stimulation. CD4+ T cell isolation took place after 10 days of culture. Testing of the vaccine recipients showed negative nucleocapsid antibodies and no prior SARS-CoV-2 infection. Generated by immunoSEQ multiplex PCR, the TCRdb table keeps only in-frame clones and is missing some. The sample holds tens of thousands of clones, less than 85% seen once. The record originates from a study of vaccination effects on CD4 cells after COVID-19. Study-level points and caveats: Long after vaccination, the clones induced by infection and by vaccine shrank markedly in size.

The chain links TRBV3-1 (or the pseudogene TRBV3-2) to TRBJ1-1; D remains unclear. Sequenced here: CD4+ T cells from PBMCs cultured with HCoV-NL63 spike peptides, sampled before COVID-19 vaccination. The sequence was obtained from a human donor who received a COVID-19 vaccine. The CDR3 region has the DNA TGTGCCAGCAACCTCTCGGGCGGTCGCCGGGGTCGGATTGAAGCTTTCTTT. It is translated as CASNLSGGRRGRIEAFF.